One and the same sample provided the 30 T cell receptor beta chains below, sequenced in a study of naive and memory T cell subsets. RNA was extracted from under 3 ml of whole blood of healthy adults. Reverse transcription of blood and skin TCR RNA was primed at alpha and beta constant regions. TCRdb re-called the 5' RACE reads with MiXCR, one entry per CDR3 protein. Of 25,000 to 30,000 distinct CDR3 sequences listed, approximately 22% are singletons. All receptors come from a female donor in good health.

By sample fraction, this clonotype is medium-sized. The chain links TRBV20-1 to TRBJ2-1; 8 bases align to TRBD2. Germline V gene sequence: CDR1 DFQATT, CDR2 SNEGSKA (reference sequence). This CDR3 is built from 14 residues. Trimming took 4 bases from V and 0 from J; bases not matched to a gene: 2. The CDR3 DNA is TGCAGTGCTACTAGCGGGCCCTCCTACAATGAGCAGTTCTTC. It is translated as CSATSGPSYNEQFF.

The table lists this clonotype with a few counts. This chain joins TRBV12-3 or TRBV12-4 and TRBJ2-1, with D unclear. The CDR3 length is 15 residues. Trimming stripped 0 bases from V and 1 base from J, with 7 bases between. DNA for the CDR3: TGTGCCAGCAGTTTAGCGGGAAGGTCCTACAATGAGCAGTTCTTC. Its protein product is CASSLAGRSYNEQFF.

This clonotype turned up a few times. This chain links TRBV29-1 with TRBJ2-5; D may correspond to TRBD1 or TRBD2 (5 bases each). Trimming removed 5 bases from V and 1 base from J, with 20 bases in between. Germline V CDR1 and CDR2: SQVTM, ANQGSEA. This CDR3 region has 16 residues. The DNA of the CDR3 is TGCAGCGTTTCGGGGTTCGGGACCCGCCGCCAAGAGACCCAGTACTTC. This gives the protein CSVSGFGTRRQETQYF. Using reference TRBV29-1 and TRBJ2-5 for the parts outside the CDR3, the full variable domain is SAVISQKPSRDICQRGTSLTIQCQVDSQVTMMFWYRQQPGQSLTLIATANQGSEATYESGFVIDKFPISRPNLTFSTLTVSNMSPEDSSIYLCSVSGFGTRRQETQYFGPGTRLLVL.

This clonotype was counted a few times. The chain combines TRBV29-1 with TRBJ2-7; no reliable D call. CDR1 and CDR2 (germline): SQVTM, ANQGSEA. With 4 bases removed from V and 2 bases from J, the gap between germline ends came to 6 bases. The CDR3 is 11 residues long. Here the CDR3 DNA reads TGCAGCGTTGCAGAGACCTACGAGCAGTACTTC. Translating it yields CSVAETYEQYF.

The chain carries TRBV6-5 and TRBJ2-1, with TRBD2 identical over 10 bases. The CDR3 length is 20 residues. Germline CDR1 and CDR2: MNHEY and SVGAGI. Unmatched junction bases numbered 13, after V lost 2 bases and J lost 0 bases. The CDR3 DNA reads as TGTGCCAGCAGTTACGGAATAGTAGCGGGAGGCCGTAGCTCCTACAATGAGCAGTTCTTC. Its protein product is CASSYGIVAGGRSSYNEQFF.

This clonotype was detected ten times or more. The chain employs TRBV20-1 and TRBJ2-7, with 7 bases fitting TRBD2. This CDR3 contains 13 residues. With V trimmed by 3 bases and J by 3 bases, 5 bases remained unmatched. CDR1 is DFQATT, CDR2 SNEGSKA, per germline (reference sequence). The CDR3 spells CSARWLAVYEQYF. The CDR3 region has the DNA TGCAGTGCTAGGTGGCTAGCGGTCTACGAGCAGTACTTC.

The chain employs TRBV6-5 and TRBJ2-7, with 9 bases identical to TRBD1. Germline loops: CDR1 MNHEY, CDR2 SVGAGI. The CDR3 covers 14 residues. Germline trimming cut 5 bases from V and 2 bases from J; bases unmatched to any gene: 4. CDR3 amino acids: CASSDRTGAYEQYF. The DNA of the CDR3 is TGTGCCAGCAGTGATCGGACAGGGGCCTACGAGCAGTACTTC.

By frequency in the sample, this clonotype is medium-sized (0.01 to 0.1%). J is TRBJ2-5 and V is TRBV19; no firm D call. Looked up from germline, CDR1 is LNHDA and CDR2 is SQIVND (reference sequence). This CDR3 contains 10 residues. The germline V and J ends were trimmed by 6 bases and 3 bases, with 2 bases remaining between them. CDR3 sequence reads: CASSEETQYF. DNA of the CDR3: TGTGCCAGTAGCGAAGAGACCCAGTACTTC.

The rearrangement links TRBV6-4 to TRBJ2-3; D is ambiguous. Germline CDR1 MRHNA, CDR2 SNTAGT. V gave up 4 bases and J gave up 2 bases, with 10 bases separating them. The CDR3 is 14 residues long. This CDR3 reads CASSARFNTDTQYF. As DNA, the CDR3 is TGTGCCAGCAGTGCAAGATTTAACACAGATACGCAGTATTTT.

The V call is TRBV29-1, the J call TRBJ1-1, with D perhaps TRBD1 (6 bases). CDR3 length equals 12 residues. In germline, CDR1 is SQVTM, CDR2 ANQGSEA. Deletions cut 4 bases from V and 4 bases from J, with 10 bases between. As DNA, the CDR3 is TGCAGCGTTGTAAGGGGGGGCACTGAAGCTTTCTTT. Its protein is CSVVRGGTEAFF.

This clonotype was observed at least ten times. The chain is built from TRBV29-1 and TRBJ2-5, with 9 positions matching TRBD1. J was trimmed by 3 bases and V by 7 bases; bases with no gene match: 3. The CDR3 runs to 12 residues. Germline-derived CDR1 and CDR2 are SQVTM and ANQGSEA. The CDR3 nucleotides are TGCAGCGCAAGGACAGGGGAAGAGACCCAGTACTTC. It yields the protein CSARTGEETQYF.

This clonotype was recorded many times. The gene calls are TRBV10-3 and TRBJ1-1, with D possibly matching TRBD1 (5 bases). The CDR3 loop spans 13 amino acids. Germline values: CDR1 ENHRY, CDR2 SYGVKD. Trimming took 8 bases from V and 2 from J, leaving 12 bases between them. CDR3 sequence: CAIVGGANTEAFF. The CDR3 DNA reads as TGTGCCATCGTCGGCGGGGCCAACACTGAAGCTTTCTTT.

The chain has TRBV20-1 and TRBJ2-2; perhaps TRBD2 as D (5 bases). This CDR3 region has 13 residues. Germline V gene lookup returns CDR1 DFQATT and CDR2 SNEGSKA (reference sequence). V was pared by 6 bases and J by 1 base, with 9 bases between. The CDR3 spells CSAEEQNTGELFF. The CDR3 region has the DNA TGCAGTGCGGAGGAGCAGAACACCGGGGAGCTGTTTTTT.

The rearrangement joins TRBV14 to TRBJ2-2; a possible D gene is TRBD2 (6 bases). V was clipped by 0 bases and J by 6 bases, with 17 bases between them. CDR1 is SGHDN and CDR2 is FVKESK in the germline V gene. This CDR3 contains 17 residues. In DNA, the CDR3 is TGTGCCAGCAGCCAAGATAGGTTCGGGGGTTACGCCGGGGAGCTGTTTTTT. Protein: CASSQDRFGGYAGELFF.

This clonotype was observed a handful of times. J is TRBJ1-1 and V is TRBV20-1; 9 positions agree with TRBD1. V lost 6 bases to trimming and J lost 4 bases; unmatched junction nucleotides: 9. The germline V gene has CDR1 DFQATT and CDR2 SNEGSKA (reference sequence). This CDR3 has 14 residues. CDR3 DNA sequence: TGCAGTGCATCACAGGGGGCTAAGACCACTGAAGCTTTCTTT. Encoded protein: CSASQGAKTTEAFF.

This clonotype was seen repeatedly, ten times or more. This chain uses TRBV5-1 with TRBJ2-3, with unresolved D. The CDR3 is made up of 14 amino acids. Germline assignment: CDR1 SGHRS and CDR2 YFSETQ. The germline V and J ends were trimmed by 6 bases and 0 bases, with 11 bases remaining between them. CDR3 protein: CASTGSPSTDTQYF. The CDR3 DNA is TGCGCCAGCACGGGCAGCCCTAGCACAGATACGCAGTATTTT. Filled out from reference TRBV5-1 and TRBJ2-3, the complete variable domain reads KAGVTQTPRYLIKTRGQQVTLSCSPISGHRSVSWYQQTPGQGLQFLFEYFSETQRNKGNFPGRFSGRQFSNSRSEMNVSTLELGDSALYLCASTGSPSTDTQYFGPGTRLTVL.

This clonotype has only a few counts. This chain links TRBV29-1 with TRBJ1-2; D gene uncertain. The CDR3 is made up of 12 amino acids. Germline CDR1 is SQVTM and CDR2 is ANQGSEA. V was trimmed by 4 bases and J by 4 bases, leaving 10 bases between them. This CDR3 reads CSVAGVGYGYTF. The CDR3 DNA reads TGCAGCGTTGCTGGTGTCGGCTATGGCTACACCTTC.

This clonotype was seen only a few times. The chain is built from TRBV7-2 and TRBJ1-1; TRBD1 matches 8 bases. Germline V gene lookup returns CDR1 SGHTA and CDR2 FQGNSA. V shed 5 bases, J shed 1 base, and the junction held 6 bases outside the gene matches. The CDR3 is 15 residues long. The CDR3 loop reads CASSPTTGANTEAFF. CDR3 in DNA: TGTGCCAGCAGCCCCACGACAGGGGCGAACACTGAAGCTTTCTTT. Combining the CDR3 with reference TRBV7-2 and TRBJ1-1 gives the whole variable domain GAGVSQSPSNKVTEKGKDVELRCDPISGHTALYWYRQSLGQGLEFLIYFQGNSAPDKSGLPSDRFSAERTGGSVSTLTIQRTQQEDSAVYLCASSPTTGANTEAFFGQGTRLTVV.

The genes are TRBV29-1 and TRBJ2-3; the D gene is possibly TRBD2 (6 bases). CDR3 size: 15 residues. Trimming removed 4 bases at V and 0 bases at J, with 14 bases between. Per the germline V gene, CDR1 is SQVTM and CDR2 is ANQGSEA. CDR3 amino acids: CSVVGLAPSTDTQYF. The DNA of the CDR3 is TGCAGCGTTGTGGGTCTAGCGCCGAGCACAGATACGCAGTATTTT.

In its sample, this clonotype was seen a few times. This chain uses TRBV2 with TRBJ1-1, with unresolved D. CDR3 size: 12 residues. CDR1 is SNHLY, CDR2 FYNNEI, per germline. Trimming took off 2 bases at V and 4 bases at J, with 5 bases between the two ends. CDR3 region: CASSEWGTEAFF. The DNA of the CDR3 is TGTGCCAGCAGTGAATGGGGCACTGAAGCTTTCTTT.

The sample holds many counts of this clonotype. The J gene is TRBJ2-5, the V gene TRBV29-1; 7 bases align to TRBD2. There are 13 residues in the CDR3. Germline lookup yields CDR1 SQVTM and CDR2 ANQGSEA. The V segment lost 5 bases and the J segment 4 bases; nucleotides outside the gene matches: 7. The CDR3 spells CSVSAGVGETQYF. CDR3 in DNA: TGCAGCGTTTCGGCGGGAGTCGGAGAGACCCAGTACTTC. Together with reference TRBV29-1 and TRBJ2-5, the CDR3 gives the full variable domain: SAVISQKPSRDICQRGTSLTIQCQVDSQVTMMFWYRQQPGQSLTLIATANQGSEATYESGFVIDKFPISRPNLTFSTLTVSNMSPEDSSIYLCSVSAGVGETQYFGPGTRLLVL.

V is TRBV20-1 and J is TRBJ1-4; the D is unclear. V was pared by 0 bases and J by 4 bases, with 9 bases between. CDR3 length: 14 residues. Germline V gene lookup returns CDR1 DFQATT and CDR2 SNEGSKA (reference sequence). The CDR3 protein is CSARDRRLNEKLFF. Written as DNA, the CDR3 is TGCAGTGCTAGAGATCGCAGGCTTAATGAAAAACTGTTTTTT.

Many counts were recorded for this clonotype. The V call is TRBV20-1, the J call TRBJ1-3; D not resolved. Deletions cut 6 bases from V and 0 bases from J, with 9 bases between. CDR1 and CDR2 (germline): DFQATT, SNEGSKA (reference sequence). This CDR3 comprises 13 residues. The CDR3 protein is CSATVGSGNTIYF. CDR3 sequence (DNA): TGCAGTGCAACCGTGGGCTCTGGAAACACCATATATTTT.

The CDR3 protein is CASSDLKSFNEKLFF. In DNA form, the CDR3 reads TGTGCCAGCAGTGATCTGAAGTCCTTTAATGAAAAACTGTTTTTT. The V and J genes are TRBV2 and TRBJ1-4; unclear D gene. Trimming shortened V by 3 bases and J by 4 bases, and 12 bases separated the two germline ends. This CDR3 is 15 amino acids long. CDR1 and CDR2 (germline): SNHLY, FYNNEI.

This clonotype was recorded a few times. This CDR3 is CSVGTAGGNIQYF. Here the CDR3 DNA reads TGCAGCGTAGGGACGGCTGGGGGAAACATTCAGTACTTC. The chain employs TRBV29-1 and TRBJ2-4; D tentatively fits TRBD1 or TRBD2 (5 bases each). The germline V gene has CDR1 SQVTM and CDR2 ANQGSEA. There are 13 residues in the CDR3. V lost 6 bases and J 6 bases, leaving 15 bases between the germline ends.

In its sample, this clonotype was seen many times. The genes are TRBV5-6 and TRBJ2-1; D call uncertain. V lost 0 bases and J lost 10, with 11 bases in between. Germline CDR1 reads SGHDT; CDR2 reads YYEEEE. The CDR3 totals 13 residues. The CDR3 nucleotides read TGTGCCAGCAGCTTGGTGTCGAGTCGGGAGCAGTTCTTC. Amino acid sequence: CASSLVSSREQFF. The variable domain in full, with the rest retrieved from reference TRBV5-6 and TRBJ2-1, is DAGVTQSPTHLIKTRGQQVTLRCSPKSGHDTVSWYQQALGQGPQFIFQYYEEEERQRGNFPDRFSGHQFPNYSSELNVNALLLGDSALYLCASSLVSSREQFFGPGTRLTVL.

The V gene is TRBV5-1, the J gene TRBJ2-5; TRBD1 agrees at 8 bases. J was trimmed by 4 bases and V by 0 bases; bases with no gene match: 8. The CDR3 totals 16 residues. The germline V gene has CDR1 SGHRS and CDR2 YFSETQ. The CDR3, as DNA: TGCGCCAGCAGCTTGGAGCAGAAACAGGGGGGAGAGACCCAGTACTTC. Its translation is CASSLEQKQGGETQYF.

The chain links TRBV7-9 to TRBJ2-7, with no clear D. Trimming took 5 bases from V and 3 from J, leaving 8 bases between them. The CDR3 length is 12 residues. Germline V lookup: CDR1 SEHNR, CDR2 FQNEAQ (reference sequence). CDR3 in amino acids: CASSDTGYEQYF. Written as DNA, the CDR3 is TGTGCCAGCAGCGATACTGGCTACGAGCAGTACTTC.

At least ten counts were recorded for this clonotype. CDR3 bases: TGCAGCGTTGTAGGACTAGCGGGAGGGTTCTACAATGAGCAGTTCTTC. Translation: CSVVGLAGGFYNEQFF. This chain connects TRBV29-1 to TRBJ2-1; 15 nucleotides align to TRBD2. From germline, CDR1 is SQVTM and CDR2 ANQGSEA. Unmatched junction bases numbered 4, after V lost 4 bases and J lost 3 bases. The CDR3 totals 16 residues.

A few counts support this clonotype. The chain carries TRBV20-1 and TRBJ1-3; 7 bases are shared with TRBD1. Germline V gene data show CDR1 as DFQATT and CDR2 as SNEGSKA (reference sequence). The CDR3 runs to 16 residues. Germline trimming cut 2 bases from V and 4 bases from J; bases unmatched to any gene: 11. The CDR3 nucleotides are TGCAGTGCTAGATTTCCAGGGGGGAATTCGGGAAACACCATATATTTT. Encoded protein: CSARFPGGNSGNTIYF.